These 21 T cell receptor beta chains were all obtained from the same sample, sequenced in a study of a mutant IDH1 vaccine in newly diagnosed glioma. Indicated time point: week 35, safety follow-up. Every vaccination contained 300 ug of the mutant IDH1 20-mer peptide and was paired with topical imiquimod. The method was immunoSEQ multiplex PCR; TCRdb's version includes in-frame clones alone and lacks a portion of them. The sample contains roughly 32,000 clones, about four fifths of which appear only once. Their target antigens are unknown. Here the sequenced sample was PBMCs, taken from a glioma patient whose treatment included an IDH1 peptide vaccine. The receptors derive from a man aged 35 to 55 with glioma. Some clones in this sample may be carry-over from other donors' samples.

The chain carries TRBV10-3 and TRBJ2-4; no reliable D call. The V end was cut by 10 bases, the J end by 5 bases, with 15 bases between. Germline loops: CDR1 ENHRY, CDR2 SYGVKD. The CDR3 loop spans 13 amino acids. CDR3 loop: CATGRSLENIQYF. The DNA of the CDR3 is TGTGCCACCGGACGGAGCCTAGAAAACATTCAGTACTTC.

This clone was counted once. V is TRBV15 and J is TRBJ2-7; TRBD1 might be the D (6 bases). The V end was cut by 8 bases, the J end by 2 bases, with 13 bases between. Germline assignment: CDR1 LNHNV and CDR2 YYDKDF (reference sequence). The CDR3 is made up of 13 amino acids. The CDR3 DNA reads as TGTGCCACCGGGACACCGACCCCCTACGAGCAGTACTTC. Protein sequence: CATGTPTPYEQYF. The full variable domain, completed using reference TRBV15 and TRBJ2-7, is DAMVIQNPRYQVTQFGKPVTLSCSQTLNHNVMYWYQQKSSQAPKLLFHYYDKDFNNEADTPDNFQSRRPNTSFCFLDIRSPGLGDTAMYLCATGTPTPYEQYFGPGTRLTVT.

This rearrangement joins TRBV29-1 to TRBJ1-2; the D gene is possibly TRBD1 (5 bases). V was pared by 4 bases and J by 4 bases, with 13 bases between. Germline assignment: CDR1 SQVTM and CDR2 ANQGSEA. This CDR3 is built from 13 residues. The CDR3 loop is CSVVVQGTYGYTF. CDR3 bases: TGCAGCGTTGTTGTGCAGGGTACCTATGGCTACACCTTC.

CDR3 in DNA: TGTGCCAGCAGCTCCGGGACACTCTACGAGCAGTACTTC. This sequence encodes CASSSGTLYEQYF. The chain employs TRBV6-5 and TRBJ2-7, with D perhaps TRBD1 (6 bases). The germline CDR1 and CDR2 sequences are MNHEY and SVGAGI. Deletions cut 6 bases from V and 3 bases from J, with 12 bases between. The CDR3 runs 13 residues.

The chain is built from TRBV7-2 and TRBJ2-1; D unresolved. CDR3 size: 9 residues. Germline CDR1 reads SGHTA; CDR2 reads FQGNSA. V lost 8 bases to trimming and J lost 6 bases, with 2 bases between them. The CDR3 is CASPNEQFF. In DNA, the CDR3 is TGTGCCAGCCCCAATGAGCAGTTCTTC. Full variable domain (remainder filled in from reference TRBV7-2 and TRBJ2-1): GAGVSQSPSNKVTEKGKDVELRCDPISGHTALYWYRQSLGQGLEFLIYFQGNSAPDKSGLPSDRFSAERTGGSVSTLTIQRTQQEDSAVYLCASPNEQFFGPGTRLTVL.

V usage is TRBV30 and J usage is TRBJ2-2, with 10 bases fitting TRBD2. The V gene's germline CDR1 is GTSNPN and CDR2 SVGIG (reference sequence). J lost 4 bases, V lost 4 bases, and 9 bases had no gene match. The length of the CDR3 is 16 residues. For the CDR3, the DNA is TGTGCCTGGAAACTTAGCGGGGGGCGGAGCACCGGGGAGCTGTTTTTT. Amino acids: CAWKLSGGRSTGELFF.

This rearrangement joins TRBV19 to TRBJ1-1; 7 positions agree with TRBD1. Germline CDR1 and CDR2: LNHDA and SQIVND (reference sequence). The length of the CDR3 is 15 residues. J lost 2 bases, V lost 7 bases, and 10 bases had no gene match. CDR3 nucleotide sequence: TGTGCCAGTACAAGACCGGGACAGTTAAACACTGAAGCTTTCTTT. Translated: CASTRPGQLNTEAFF.

The chain has TRBV29-1 and TRBJ1-4, with D hard to call. V lost 5 bases, J lost 4 bases, and 11 bases lay in between. CDR1 and CDR2 (germline): SQVTM, ANQGSEA. The CDR3 has 13 amino acids. Here the CDR3 DNA reads TGCAGCGTTAGGACTGCTGTTAATGAAAAACTGTTTTTT. Translation: CSVRTAVNEKLFF.

The rearrangement joins TRBV7-9 to TRBJ2-5; D perhaps matches TRBD1 (5 bases). The germline CDR1 and CDR2 sequences are SEHNR and FQNEAQ (reference sequence). There are 13 residues in the CDR3. Trimming removed 4 bases from V and 4 bases from J, with 10 bases in between. The CDR3 loop is CASSYRGGETQYF. The CDR3 nucleotides are TGTGCCAGCAGCTATAGGGGTGGAGAGACCCAGTACTTC.

The rearrangement joins TRBV18 to TRBJ1-6; 7 nucleotides align to TRBD1. This CDR3 has 18 amino acids. Germline V gives CDR1 KGHSH, CDR2 LQKENI. Trimming cost V 3 bases and J 3 bases; bases outside gene matches: 11. The chain's CDR3 is CASSPENRDSRYNSPLHF. DNA for the CDR3: TGTGCCAGCTCACCGGAAAACAGGGACAGCCGCTATAATTCACCCCTCCACTTT. The full variable domain, its missing parts supplied by reference TRBV18 and TRBJ1-6, is NAGVMQNPRHLVRRRGQEARLRCSPMKGHSHVYWYRQLPEEGLKFMVYLQKENIIDESGMPKERFSAEFPKEGPSILRIQQVVRGDSAAYFCASSPENRDSRYNSPLHFGNGTRLTVT.

This chain uses TRBV19 with TRBJ1-6; tentative D call: TRBD1 (5 bases). Germline V gives CDR1 LNHDA, CDR2 SQIVND (reference sequence). Trimming shortened V by 6 bases and J by 0 bases, and 12 bases separated the two germline ends. The CDR3 covers 16 residues. CDR3 nucleotides: TGTGCCAGTAGACCACCAGGGATCTCCTATAATTCACCCCTCCACTTT. Protein sequence: CASRPPGISYNSPLHF.

This clone was seen only a few times. The chain carries TRBV9 and TRBJ1-1; no firm D call. The germline V gene has CDR1 SGDLS and CDR2 YYNGEE. The CDR3 spans 17 residues. Deletions cut 2 bases from V and 0 bases from J, with 17 bases between. The CDR3 spells CASSVSEAGILNTEAFF. Written as DNA, the CDR3 is TGTGCCAGCAGCGTCTCCGAGGCGGGCATACTGAACACTGAAGCTTTCTTT.

The chain joins TRBV4-3 to TRBJ2-2; 12 nucleotides align to TRBD2. V lost 1 base and J lost 6; bases outside the gene matches: 3. Germline assignment: CDR1 LGHNA and CDR2 YSLEER. The CDR3 runs to 16 residues. CDR3: CASSQVLAGGPGELFF. CDR3 nucleotides: TGCGCCAGCAGCCAAGTCCTAGCGGGGGGGCCCGGGGAGCTGTTTTTT.

The rearrangement joins TRBV6-5 to TRBJ2-7; D gene uncertain. Germline V CDR1 and CDR2: MNHEY, SVGAGI. V lost 2 bases and J 6 bases, leaving 11 bases between the germline ends. This CDR3 region has 13 residues. DNA for the CDR3: TGTGCCAGCAGTTACCGTTATAACTTCGAGCAGTACTTC. This translates into CASSYRYNFEQYF.

This sequence joins TRBV11-2 and TRBJ2-1; no firm D call. The germline CDR1 and CDR2 sequences are SGHAT and FQNNGV. Trimming removed 1 base from V and 10 bases from J, with 11 bases in between. The CDR3 runs to 13 residues. Written as DNA, the CDR3 is TGTGCCAGCAGCTTAGGGACCGGCCAGGAGCAGTTCTTC. Translated: CASSLGTGQEQFF.

The chain links TRBV7-9 to TRBJ1-4, with D perhaps matching TRBD1 (5 bases). With 2 bases removed from V and 3 bases from J, the gap between germline ends came to 13 bases. Germline loops: CDR1 SEHNR, CDR2 FQNEAQ (reference sequence). This CDR3 has 16 amino acids. Here the CDR3 reads CASSLTAWGANEKLFF. CDR3 sequence (DNA): TGTGCCAGCAGCTTAACCGCTTGGGGGGCTAATGAAAAACTGTTTTTT.

The rearrangement links TRBV12-5 to TRBJ1-6; D unresolved. V was clipped by 6 bases and J by 7 bases, with 16 bases between them. The CDR3 spans 15 residues. Germline assignment: CDR1 LGHNT and CDR2 FRNRAP. The CDR3 is CASGPTGTQNSPLHF. CDR3 nucleotides: TGTGCTAGTGGCCCCACGGGAACGCAAAATTCACCCCTCCACTTT.

The chain carries TRBV30 and TRBJ2-1; D may match TRBD1 or TRBD2 (5 bases each). The CDR3 totals 15 residues. Per germline, CDR1 GTSNPN and CDR2 SVGIG (reference sequence). Trimming pared 2 bases from V and 0 bases from J, leaving 11 bases between. CDR3: CAWSPGTSSYNEQFF. The CDR3, as DNA: TGTGCCTGGAGTCCCGGGACGAGCTCCTACAATGAGCAGTTCTTC. Using reference TRBV30 and TRBJ2-1 for the parts outside the CDR3, the full variable domain is SQTIHQWPATLVQPVGSPLSLECTVEGTSNPNLYWYRQAAGRGLQLLFYSVGIGQISSEVPQNLSASRPQDRQFILSSKKLLLSDSGFYLCAWSPGTSSYNEQFFGPGTRLTVL.

The CDR3 bases are TGTGCCAGTAGTCCCTCCTCGGACAGCTACGAGCAGTACTTC. Protein product: CASSPSSDSYEQYF. The V gene is TRBV19, the J gene TRBJ2-7, with TRBD1 as a possible D gene (6 bases). This CDR3 is built from 14 residues. V lost 5 bases and J lost 3, with 14 bases in between. Germline values: CDR1 LNHDA, CDR2 SQIVND (reference sequence).

J is TRBJ2-2 and V is TRBV5-8; D unresolved. Trimming removed 6 bases at V and 5 bases at J, with 17 bases between. Germline lookup yields CDR1 SGHTS and CDR2 YDEGEE. The CDR3 has 15 residues. CDR3 sequence (DNA): TGTGCCAGCACCGCCTCGTGGGCCCCGACCGGGGAGCTGTTTTTT. This gives the protein CASTASWAPTGELFF.

The chain recombines TRBV18 with TRBJ2-2; 7 nucleotides align to TRBD1. The junction had 4 bases not matched to a gene; V was cut back by 2 bases and J by 4 bases. Germline V gene sequence: CDR1 KGHSH, CDR2 LQKENI. The CDR3 totals 15 residues. For the CDR3, the DNA is TGTGCCAGCTCACCAAGGGACAGCAGCACCGGGGAGCTGTTTTTT. This sequence encodes CASSPRDSSTGELFF.